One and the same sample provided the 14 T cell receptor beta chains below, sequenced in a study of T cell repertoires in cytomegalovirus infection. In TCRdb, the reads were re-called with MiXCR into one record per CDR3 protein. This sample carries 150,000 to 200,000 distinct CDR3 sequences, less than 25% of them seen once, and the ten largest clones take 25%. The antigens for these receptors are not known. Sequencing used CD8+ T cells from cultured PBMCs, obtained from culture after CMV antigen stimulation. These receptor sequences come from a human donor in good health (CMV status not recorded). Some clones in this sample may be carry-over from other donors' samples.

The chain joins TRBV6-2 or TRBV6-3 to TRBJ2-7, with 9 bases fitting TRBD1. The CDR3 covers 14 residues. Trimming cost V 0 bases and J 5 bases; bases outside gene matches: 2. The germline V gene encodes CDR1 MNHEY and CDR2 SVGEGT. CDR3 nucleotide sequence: TGTGCCAGCAGTTACTCTGGACAGGGGAACGAGCAGTACTTC. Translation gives CASSYSGQGNEQYF.

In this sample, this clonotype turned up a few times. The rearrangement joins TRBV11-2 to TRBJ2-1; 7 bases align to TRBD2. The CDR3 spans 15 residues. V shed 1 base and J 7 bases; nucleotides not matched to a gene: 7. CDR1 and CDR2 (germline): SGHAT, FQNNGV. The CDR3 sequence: CASSLGYGGGNEQFF. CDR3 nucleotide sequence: TGTGCCAGCAGCTTAGGATACGGCGGGGGAAATGAGCAGTTCTTC.

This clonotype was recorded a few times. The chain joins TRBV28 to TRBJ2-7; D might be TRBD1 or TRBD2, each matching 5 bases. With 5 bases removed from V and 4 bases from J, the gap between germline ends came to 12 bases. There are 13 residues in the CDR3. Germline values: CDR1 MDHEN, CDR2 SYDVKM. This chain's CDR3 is CASSPFEGYEQYF. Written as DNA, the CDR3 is TGTGCCAGCAGTCCTTTTGAGGGGTACGAGCAGTACTTC.

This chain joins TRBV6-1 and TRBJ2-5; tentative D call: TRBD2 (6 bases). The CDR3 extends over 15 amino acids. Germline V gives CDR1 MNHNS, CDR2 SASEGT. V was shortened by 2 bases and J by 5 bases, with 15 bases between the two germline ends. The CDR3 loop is CASSEPLPGDETQYF. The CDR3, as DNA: TGTGCCAGCAGTGAACCATTACCGGGGGACGAGACCCAGTACTTC.

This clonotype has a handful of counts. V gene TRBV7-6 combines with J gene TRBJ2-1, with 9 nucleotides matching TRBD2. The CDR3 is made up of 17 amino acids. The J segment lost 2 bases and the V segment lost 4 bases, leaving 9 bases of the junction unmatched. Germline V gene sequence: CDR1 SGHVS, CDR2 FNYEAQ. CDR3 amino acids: CASSWGKAGGAYNEQFF. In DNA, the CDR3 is TGTGCCAGCAGCTGGGGAAAAGCGGGGGGAGCCTACAATGAGCAGTTCTTC.

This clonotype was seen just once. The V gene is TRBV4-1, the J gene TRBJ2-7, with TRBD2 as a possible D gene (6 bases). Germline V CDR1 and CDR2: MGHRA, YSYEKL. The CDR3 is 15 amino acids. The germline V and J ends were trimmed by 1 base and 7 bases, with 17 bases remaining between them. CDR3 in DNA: TGCGCCAGCAGCCAAGGGAGGGACGGCCGAAAGGAGCAGTACTTC. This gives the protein CASSQGRDGRKEQYF.

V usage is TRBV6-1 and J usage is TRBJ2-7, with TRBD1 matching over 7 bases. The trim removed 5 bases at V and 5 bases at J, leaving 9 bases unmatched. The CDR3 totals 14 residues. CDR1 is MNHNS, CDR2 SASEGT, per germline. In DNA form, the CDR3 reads TGTGCCAGCAGTCCCGGGACAGCCGCCCACGAGCAGTACTTC. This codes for CASSPGTAAHEQYF.

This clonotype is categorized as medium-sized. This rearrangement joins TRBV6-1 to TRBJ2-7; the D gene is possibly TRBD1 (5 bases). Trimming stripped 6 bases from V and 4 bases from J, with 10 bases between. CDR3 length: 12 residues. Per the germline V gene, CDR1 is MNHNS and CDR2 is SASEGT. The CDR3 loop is CASRGLGYEQYF. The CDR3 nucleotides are TGTGCCAGCAGGGGGCTCGGATACGAGCAGTACTTC.

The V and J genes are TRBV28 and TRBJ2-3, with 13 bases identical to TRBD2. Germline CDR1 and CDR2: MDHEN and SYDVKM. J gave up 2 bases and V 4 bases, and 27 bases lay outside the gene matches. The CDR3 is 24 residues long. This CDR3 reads CASSSLTLLTSGGLDTPLTDTQYF. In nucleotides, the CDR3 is TGTGCCAGCAGTTCCCTTACCCTATTGACTAGCGGGGGGCTCGATACCCCACTCACAGATACGCAGTATTTT.

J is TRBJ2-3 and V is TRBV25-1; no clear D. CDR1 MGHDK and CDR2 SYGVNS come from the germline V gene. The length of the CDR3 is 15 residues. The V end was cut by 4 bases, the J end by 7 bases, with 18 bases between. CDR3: CASSAAPPRFYTQYF. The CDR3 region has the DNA TGTGCCAGCAGTGCCGCGCCTCCCCGATTCTATACGCAGTATTTT.

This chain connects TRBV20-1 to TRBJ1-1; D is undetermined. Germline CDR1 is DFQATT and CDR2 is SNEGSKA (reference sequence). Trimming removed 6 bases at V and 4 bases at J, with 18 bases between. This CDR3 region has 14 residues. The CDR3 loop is CSAQVPTEGTEAFF. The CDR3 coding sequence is TGCAGTGCCCAAGTTCCAACGGAGGGCACTGAAGCTTTCTTT.

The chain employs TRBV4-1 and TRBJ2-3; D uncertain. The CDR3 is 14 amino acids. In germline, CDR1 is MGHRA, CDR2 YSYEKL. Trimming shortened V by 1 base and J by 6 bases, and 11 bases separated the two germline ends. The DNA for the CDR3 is TGCGCCAGCAGCCAAGCTGGGGTCCTTGATACGCAGTATTTT. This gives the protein CASSQAGVLDTQYF.

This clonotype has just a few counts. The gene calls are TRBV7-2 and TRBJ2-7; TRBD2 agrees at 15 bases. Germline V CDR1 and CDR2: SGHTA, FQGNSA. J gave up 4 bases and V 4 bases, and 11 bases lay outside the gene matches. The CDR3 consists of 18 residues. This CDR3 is CASSSLGTSGGFGYEQYF. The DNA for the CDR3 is TGTGCCAGCAGCTCCCTCGGGACTAGCGGGGGGTTTGGGTACGAGCAGTACTTC. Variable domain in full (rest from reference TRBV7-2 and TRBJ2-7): GAGVSQSPSNKVTEKGKDVELRCDPISGHTALYWYRQSLGQGLEFLIYFQGNSAPDKSGLPSDRFSAERTGGSVSTLTIQRTQQEDSAVYLCASSSLGTSGGFGYEQYFGPGTRLTVT.

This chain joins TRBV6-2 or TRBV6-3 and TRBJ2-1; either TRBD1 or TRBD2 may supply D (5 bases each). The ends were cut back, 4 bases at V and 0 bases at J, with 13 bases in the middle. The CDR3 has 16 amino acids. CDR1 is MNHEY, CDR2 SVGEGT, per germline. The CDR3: CASSWGRRRSYNEQFF. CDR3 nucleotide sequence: TGTGCCAGCAGTTGGGGACGTCGCCGCTCCTACAATGAGCAGTTCTTC.